These 11 T cell receptor beta chains originate from one sample sequenced in a study of blood T cell repertoires in COVID-19. Sequencing used immunoSEQ multiplex PCR; TCRdb keeps in-frame clones, though not all of them. Among about 110,000 clones listed, more than 80% were seen once. Sequenced sample: peripheral blood. Receptors were obtained from a middle-aged man with active or convalescent COVID-19.

This chain uses TRBV3-1 (or the pseudogene TRBV3-2) with TRBJ2-5; D is possibly TRBD1 (5 bases). The CDR3 runs 13 residues. V lost 2 bases and J 1 base, leaving 5 bases between the germline ends. Germline lookup yields CDR1 LGHDT and CDR2 YNNKEL (reference sequence). In nucleotides, the CDR3 is TGTGCCAGCAGCCAACAGGGCCAAGAGACCCAGTACTTC. Its protein is CASSQQGQETQYF.

The chain uses TRBV27 and TRBJ2-7; 13 bases line up with TRBD2. The CDR3 has 19 amino acids. V was pared by 4 bases and J by 3 bases, with 15 bases of the junction left unmatched. Germline assignment: CDR1 MNHEY and CDR2 SMNVEV (reference sequence). The CDR3 nucleotides are TGTGCCAGCAGTTCCCTGGGGACTAGCGGGATGGGGCACCGCTACGAGCAGTACTTC. Amino acid sequence: CASSSLGTSGMGHRYEQYF.

V gene TRBV28 combines with J gene TRBJ1-5; no clear D gene. The germline CDR1 and CDR2 sequences are MDHEN and SYDVKM. The V end lost 6 bases, the J end lost 0 bases, and 9 bases lay between the germline ends. The CDR3 contains 14 residues. CDR3 in DNA: TGTGCCAGCAGCCCAGAAAATAGCAATCAGCCCCAGCATTTT. Translation gives CASSPENSNQPQHF. The full variable domain, in which reference TRBV28 and TRBJ1-5 provide the parts outside the CDR3, is DVKVTQSSRYLVKRTGEKVFLECVQDMDHENMFWYRQDPGLGLRLIYFSYDVKMKEKGDIPEGYSVSREKKERFSLILESASTNQTSMYLCASSPENSNQPQHFGDGTRLSIL.

The genes are TRBV6-5 and TRBJ2-7; TRBD2 aligns across 7 bases. Trimming removed 5 bases from V and 6 bases from J; junction bases left unmatched: 13. The CDR3 consists of 15 residues. CDR1 and CDR2 (germline): MNHEY, SVGAGI. CDR3 amino acids: CASSPTGGRGVEQYF. In DNA form, the CDR3 reads TGTGCCAGCAGTCCAACCGGCGGGAGAGGGGTCGAGCAGTACTTC.

The chain employs TRBV5-1 and TRBJ2-7, with D uncertain. Trimming left V 0 bases short and J 3 bases short, with 16 bases between. There are 16 residues in the CDR3. CDR1 and CDR2 from the germline V gene are SGHRS and YFSETQ. The CDR3 loop is CASSLVLGGRLYEQYF. The DNA of the CDR3 is TGCGCCAGCAGCTTGGTCCTCGGCGGCCGCCTCTACGAGCAGTACTTC.

There are a few counts of this clone. V gene TRBV4-1 combines with J gene TRBJ2-2; 8 bases map to TRBD2. From germline, CDR1 is MGHRA and CDR2 YSYEKL. The CDR3 length is 17 residues. Trimming at V came to 1 base and at J to 6 bases, leaving 10 bases not matched to a gene. The CDR3 reads CASSQGALTSAAGELFF. The CDR3, as DNA: TGCGCCAGCAGCCAAGGGGCCTTGACTAGCGCTGCCGGGGAGCTGTTTTTT.

This clone was picked up one time. The chain couples TRBV30 to TRBJ1-5; a weak D match, TRBD1 (5 bases). V lost 2 bases to trimming and J lost 2 bases, with 13 bases between them. The CDR3 contains 15 residues. Germline CDR1 is GTSNPN and CDR2 is SVGIG (reference sequence). The CDR3 sequence: CAWSSGNSGNQPQHF. CDR3 nucleotide sequence: TGTGCCTGGAGTTCAGGGAATAGTGGCAATCAGCCCCAGCATTTT.

V gene TRBV7-2 combines with J gene TRBJ1-1; 9 bases align to TRBD1. The germline CDR1 and CDR2 sequences are SGHTA and FQGNSA. The ends lost 5 bases at V and 7 bases at J; junction bases unmatched: 17. CDR3 length: 17 residues. CDR3 residues: CASSHGRGQGGPDEAFF. CDR3 sequence (DNA): TGTGCCAGCAGCCACGGGCGGGGACAGGGTGGGCCCGATGAAGCTTTCTTT.

This clone was recorded once. The chain links TRBV5-1 to TRBJ2-7; D not resolved. This CDR3 contains 13 residues. Trimming removed 2 bases from V and 2 bases from J, with 8 bases in between. Looked up from germline, CDR1 is SGHRS and CDR2 is YFSETQ. The CDR3 DNA follows: TGCGCCAGCAGCTTAGCACCGACCTACGAGCAGTACTTC. Its translation: CASSLAPTYEQYF.

The chain has TRBV6-5 and TRBJ2-6, with unresolved D. The CDR3 contains 13 residues. Germline V gives CDR1 MNHEY, CDR2 SVGAGI. Trimming left V 6 bases short and J 3 bases short, with 6 bases between. In DNA form, the CDR3 reads TGTGCCAGCAGGGCAGGTGGGGCCAACGTCCTGACTTTC. Protein: CASRAGGANVLTF.

The chain carries TRBV30 and TRBJ2-1; 7 bases are a match to TRBD2. The CDR3 runs 15 residues. CDR1 GTSNPN and CDR2 SVGIG come from the germline V gene (reference sequence). J was trimmed by 4 bases and V by 1 base; bases with no gene match: 7. CDR3 coding DNA: TGTGCCTGGAGTGCCGATGGGGGGGAATACAATGAGCAGTTCTTC. The encoded protein is CAWSADGGEYNEQFF.